One and the same sample provided the 18 T cell receptor beta chains below, sequenced in a study of OX40 agonist ivuxolimab in advanced cancers. Using immunoSEQ multiplex PCR, the repertoire was profiled, and TCRdb retains in-frame clones only, with some absent. The table has more than 45,000 clones, roughly 84% seen once. This specimen was CD4+ or CD8+ T cells sorted from blood, taken in a trial of the OX40 agonist ivuxolimab. These receptors were taken from an adult with an advanced solid tumor such as melanoma, head and neck, liver or kidney cancer.

This chain connects TRBV19 to TRBJ1-6; 8 nucleotides agree with TRBD1. V lost 1 base to trimming and J lost 10 bases; unmatched junction nucleotides: 9. The CDR3 is made up of 16 amino acids. Looked up from germline, CDR1 is LNHDA and CDR2 is SQIVND (reference sequence). CDR3 protein: CASSIAGDRGRSPLHF. CDR3 in DNA: TGTGCCAGTAGTATAGCCGGAGACAGGGGACGCTCACCCCTCCACTTT.

V is TRBV19 and J is TRBJ2-4; D possibly corresponds to TRBD2 (6 bases). Trimming pared 6 bases from V and 6 bases from J, leaving 15 bases between. Germline-derived CDR1 and CDR2 are LNHDA and SQIVND (reference sequence). This CDR3 has 14 residues. CDR3 in DNA: TGTGCCAGTAGCCCACGCCCCGGGGGAAACATTCAGTACTTC. This translates into CASSPRPGGNIQYF. Full variable domain (rest looked up from reference TRBV19 and TRBJ2-4): DGGITQSPKYLFRKEGQNVTLSCEQNLNHDAMYWYRQDPGQGLRLIYYSQIVNDFQKGDIAEGYSVSREKKESFPLTVTSAQKNPTAFYLCASSPRPGGNIQYFGAGTRLSVL.

V usage is TRBV6-6 and J usage is TRBJ2-2; a weak D match, TRBD1 (5 bases). The V and J ends lost 0 bases and 7 bases respectively, with 9 bases between them. Per the germline V gene, CDR1 is MNHNY and CDR2 is SVGAGI (reference sequence). The CDR3 covers 14 residues. This CDR3 reads CASSYSKDIGELFF. CDR3 in DNA: TGTGCCAGCAGTTACTCCAAGGACATCGGGGAGCTGTTTTTT.

This clone appeared a single time. The CDR3 sequence is CSGRGAGLNYGYTF. DNA for the CDR3: TGCAGCGGACGAGGAGCGGGGCTTAACTATGGCTACACCTTC. The V and J genes are TRBV29-1 and TRBJ1-2, with a possible D match to TRBD1 (5 bases). CDR1 is SQVTM, CDR2 ANQGSEA, per germline. Trimming removed 7 bases from V and 1 base from J, with 16 bases in between. CDR3 length equals 14 residues. The whole variable domain, remainder taken from reference TRBV29-1 and TRBJ1-2, is SAVISQKPSRDICQRGTSLTIQCQVDSQVTMMFWYRQQPGQSLTLIATANQGSEATYESGFVIDKFPISRPNLTFSTLTVSNMSPEDSSIYLCSGRGAGLNYGYTFGSGTRLTVV.

CDR3 sequence (DNA): TGTGCCAGCAGCGTAGAGGGGACCGGGACTGAAGCTTTCTTT. Its protein product is CASSVEGTGTEAFF. The rearrangement joins TRBV9 to TRBJ1-1; D might be TRBD1 (5 bases). V was clipped by 0 bases and J by 5 bases, with 11 bases between them. Germline V gene sequence: CDR1 SGDLS, CDR2 YYNGEE. The CDR3 extends over 14 amino acids.

In its sample, this clone was seen once. The J gene is TRBJ2-7, the V gene TRBV6-1, with D maybe TRBD1 (5 bases). The germline CDR1 and CDR2 sequences are MNHNS and SASEGT. The CDR3 loop spans 15 amino acids. Trimming left V 0 bases short and J 4 bases short, with 13 bases between. The CDR3 loop reads CASSEAVRVTYEQYF. CDR3 DNA sequence: TGTGCCAGCAGTGAAGCCGTCAGGGTGACGTACGAGCAGTACTTC.

V and J are TRBV5-1 and TRBJ1-3; D is unresolved. This CDR3 is built from 13 residues. CDR1 SGHRS and CDR2 YFSETQ come from the germline V gene. V was shortened by 0 bases and J by 6 bases, with 7 bases between the two germline ends. CDR3 sequence (DNA): TGCGCCAGCAGCTTGGGAGACTTAAACACCATATATTTT. Its protein product is CASSLGDLNTIYF.

In DNA form, the CDR3 reads TGTGCCAGCAGCACTCGGACTTCCAGCCAAGATACGCAGTATTTT. This sequence encodes CASSTRTSSQDTQYF. This rearrangement joins TRBV7-9 to TRBJ2-3, with a weak D call TRBD2 (5 bases). The CDR3 consists of 15 residues. CDR1 and CDR2 (germline): SEHNR, FQNEAQ (reference sequence). V gave up 5 bases and J gave up 5 bases, with 17 bases separating them. The full variable domain, completed using reference TRBV7-9 and TRBJ2-3, is DTGVSQNPRHKITKRGQNVTFRCDPISEHNRLYWYRQTLGQGPEFLTYFQNEAQLEKSRLLSDRFSAERPKGSFSTLEIQRTEQGDSAMYLCASSTRTSSQDTQYFGPGTRLTVL.

V usage is TRBV7-3 and J usage is TRBJ2-5; tentative D call: TRBD1 (6 bases). Trimming pared 1 base from V and 5 bases from J, leaving 17 bases between. The CDR3 sequence is 16 residues long. Germline CDR1 SGHTA, CDR2 FQGTGA. The CDR3 reads CASSLSSGGAGETQYF. The CDR3 region has the DNA TGTGCCAGCAGCTTAAGTAGTGGGGGCGCAGGGGAGACCCAGTACTTC.

The V and J genes are TRBV7-5 and TRBJ2-3. TRBV7-5 is described as a pseudogene. The CDR3 length is 15 residues. CDR3 region: CADGRGGLDTDTQYF. In DNA, the CDR3 is TGTGCCGACGGACGTGGGGGTCTCGATACGGATACGCAGTATTTT.

The chain recombines TRBV10-3 with TRBJ1-2; D possibly corresponds to TRBD1 (6 bases). Between the trimmed V and J ends, which lost 8 bases and 3 bases, there was a span of 10 bases. CDR3 length equals 12 residues. CDR1 and CDR2 from the germline V gene are ENHRY and SYGVKD. The CDR3, as DNA: TGTGCCATCTGGGGGGGCTACTATGGCTACACCTTC. Translation gives CAIWGGYYGYTF.

The chain carries TRBV7-2 and TRBJ1-3, with no clear D. V was trimmed by 3 bases and J by 4 bases, leaving 13 bases between them. There are 15 residues in the CDR3. Germline V gene sequence: CDR1 SGHTA, CDR2 FQGNSA. The CDR3 nucleotides are TGTGCCAGCAGCTTCTCTACGATCCTAGGAAACACCATATATTTT. Protein sequence: CASSFSTILGNTIYF.

The CDR3 coding sequence is TGTGCCACGGCCGCTCAGTCCTATGGCTACACCTTC. Its protein is CATAAQSYGYTF. V is TRBV19 and J is TRBJ1-2; D is ambiguous. The CDR3 runs to 12 residues. The V and J ends lost 10 bases and 4 bases respectively, with 13 bases between them. Germline V gene data show CDR1 as LNHDA and CDR2 as SQIVND (reference sequence).

This clone was seen a handful of times. The chain recombines TRBV29-1 with TRBJ1-1, with D unresolved. The CDR3 is 13 amino acids. Per the germline V gene, CDR1 is SQVTM and CDR2 is ANQGSEA. V lost 6 bases and J lost 3, with 14 bases in between. CDR3 amino acids: CSVQRDRDTEAFF. CDR3 DNA sequence: TGCAGCGTCCAAAGGGATAGAGACACTGAAGCTTTCTTT.

The chain couples TRBV5-8 to TRBJ2-3; perhaps D is TRBD1 or TRBD2 (5 bases each). The CDR3 extends over 14 amino acids. V lost 4 bases and J lost 1, with 10 bases in between. Per the germline V gene, CDR1 is SGHTS and CDR2 is YDEGEE. The CDR3 coding sequence is TGTGCCAGCAGCCCCCTGGGGGGCACAGATACGCAGTATTTT. Its protein is CASSPLGGTDTQYF.

The genes are TRBV7-2 and TRBJ2-2, with 9 positions matching TRBD2. The CDR3 runs 14 residues. In germline, CDR1 is SGHTA, CDR2 FQGNSA. V dropped 8 bases and J dropped 8; count of bases not matched to a gene: 9. The CDR3 region has the DNA TGTGCCAGCCATCGAGGCGGGGGGGGAGGGGAGCTGTTTTTT. This translates into CASHRGGGGGELFF.

V is TRBV30 and J is TRBJ2-2; 13 bases align to TRBD2. Germline CDR1 and CDR2: GTSNPN and SVGIG (reference sequence). This CDR3 has 15 amino acids. After removal of 0 bases from V and 5 bases from J, the junction contained 0 bases not matched to a gene. DNA of the CDR3: TGTGCCTGGAGTGTGGGACTAGCGGGAACCGGGGAGCTGTTTTTT. Residues: CAWSVGLAGTGELFF.

The J gene is TRBJ2-7, the V gene TRBV7-9; D possibly corresponds to TRBD2 (6 bases). V gave up 5 bases and J gave up 4 bases, with 18 bases separating them. This CDR3 comprises 15 residues. The V gene's germline CDR1 is SEHNR and CDR2 FQNEAQ (reference sequence). For the CDR3, the DNA is TGTGCCAGCAGCCCCACGTGGGGACTGATATACGAGCAGTACTTC. Its protein product is CASSPTWGLIYEQYF.